These 21 T cell receptor beta chains were sequenced from one sample in a study of control samples from healthy donors and cancer patients. Libraries were prepared by immunoSEQ multiplex PCR; TCRdb keeps only in-frame clonotypes and omits some of them. The table records 150,000 to 200,000 clones, 91% of them present only once. The source material was blood. These receptors were taken from a woman aged 25 to 39 in good health.

The V gene is TRBV29-1, the J gene TRBJ1-2, with 8 bases identical to TRBD1. CDR1 and CDR2 (germline): SQVTM, ANQGSEA. The trim removed 6 bases at V and 8 bases at J, leaving 5 bases unmatched. CDR3 length: 11 residues. The CDR3 loop is CSVQGARGYTF. CDR3 nucleotide sequence: TGCAGCGTCCAGGGGGCGCGGGGCTACACCTTC.

The chain has TRBV5-1 and TRBJ1-4; 8 bases agree with TRBD1. Trimming took 5 bases from V and 4 from J; bases not matched to a gene: 4. The CDR3 contains 14 residues. Germline V CDR1 and CDR2: SGHRS, YFSETQ. CDR3 sequence (DNA): TGCGCCAGCAGTACAGGGGGGAATAATGAAAAACTGTTTTTT. Its translation: CASSTGGNNEKLFF.

This chain joins TRBV4-2 and TRBJ1-2; 11 positions agree with TRBD1. Losses at the gene ends were 4 bases for V and 4 bases for J; bases not matched to a gene: 2. CDR3 length: 14 residues. Germline V gives CDR1 LGHNA, CDR2 YNFKEQ. The CDR3 reads CASSPGQGAYGYTF. In nucleotides, the CDR3 is TGTGCCAGCAGCCCCGGACAGGGGGCCTATGGCTACACCTTC.

As to this clone: Its ends do not fully match the called genes, so a read error is possible. J is TRBJ2-7 and V is TRBV6-5; the D is unclear. In germline, CDR1 is MNHEY, CDR2 SVGAGI. This CDR3 contains 11 residues. CDR3 bases: TGTGCCAGCAGTAACTCGGGCGAGCAGTACTTC. It is translated as CASSNSGEQYF.

V is TRBV21-1 and J is TRBJ2-5; TRBD1 reflects the table's D call only, with no check against the DNA. TRBV21-1 counts as a pseudogene. This CDR3 is built from 13 residues. CDR3 in amino acids: CASSNRFGETQYF. The CDR3 DNA reads as TGTGCCAGCAGCAACAGGTTTGGGGAGACCCAGTACTTC.

The chain employs TRBV5-1 and TRBJ1-6, with unresolved D. Germline CDR1 and CDR2: SGHRS and YFSETQ. The CDR3 runs to 11 residues. V lost 4 bases to trimming and J lost 9 bases, with 5 bases between them. The CDR3 here is CASSPTSPLHF. In nucleotides, the CDR3 is TGCGCCAGCAGCCCAACTTCACCCCTCCACTTT.

V usage is TRBV3-1 (or the pseudogene TRBV3-2) and J usage is TRBJ1-5, with a tentative D call TRBD1 (6 bases). With 5 bases removed from V and 0 bases from J, the gap between germline ends came to 8 bases. The germline CDR1 and CDR2 sequences are LGHDT and YNNKEL (reference sequence). The CDR3 extends over 14 amino acids. For the CDR3, the DNA is TGTGCCAGCAGCGGAGGGGGTAGCAATCAGCCCCAGCATTTT. This translates into CASSGGGSNQPQHF.

CDR3 in amino acids: CASSPGLAGATGELFF. CDR3 coding DNA: TGTGCCAGCAGCCCCGGACTAGCGGGGGCCACCGGGGAGCTGTTTTTT. This chain joins TRBV9 and TRBJ2-2; 13 nucleotides agree with TRBD2. The CDR3 runs 16 residues. With V trimmed by 4 bases and J by 4 bases, 4 bases remained unmatched. Germline V gene sequence: CDR1 SGDLS, CDR2 YYNGEE.

This chain uses TRBV5-5 with TRBJ1-4; D is uncertain. The germline V and J ends were trimmed by 2 bases and 0 bases, with 8 bases remaining between them. In germline, CDR1 is SGHKS, CDR2 YYEKEE (reference sequence). The CDR3 runs 15 residues. CDR3 bases: TGTGCCAGCAGCTTTGGAACAGCAACTAATGAAAAACTGTTTTTT. This sequence encodes CASSFGTATNEKLFF.

This clone showed up just once. This may stem from a read error, because a much larger clone lies one nucleotide away. The chain carries TRBV7-8 and TRBJ1-1; the D is unclear. V lost 0 bases, J lost 1 base, and 6 bases lay in between. Germline CDR1 SGHVS, CDR2 FQNEAQ. This CDR3 spans 14 amino acids. The CDR3 DNA sequence: TGTGCCAGCAGCTTAGCGCCCGGGAACACTGAAGCTTTCTTT. It is translated as CASSLAPGNTEAFF.

DNA for the CDR3: TGTGCCACCTCCAGGGCCGCCGGGGAGCTGTTTTTT. Protein sequence: CATSRAAGELFF. V usage is TRBV24-1 and J usage is TRBJ2-2, with D tentatively TRBD1 (5 bases). This CDR3 has 12 amino acids. V lost 9 bases to trimming and J lost 6 bases, with 10 bases between them. Germline CDR1 reads KGHDR; CDR2 reads SFDVKD.

The J gene is TRBJ1-6, the V gene TRBV6-1; a possible D gene is TRBD1 (5 bases). Germline CDR1 is MNHNS and CDR2 is SASEGT. This CDR3 has 16 residues. The V gene lost 2 bases and the J gene lost 3 bases, with 11 bases spanning the gap. The CDR3 loop is CASSELGGIYNSPLHF. The CDR3 bases are TGTGCCAGCAGTGAATTGGGGGGGATCTATAATTCACCCCTCCACTTT.

V and J are TRBV2 and TRBJ2-3; 9 bases match TRBD2. With 6 bases clipped from V and 0 bases from J, the junction kept 4 bases outside the gene matches. Per the germline V gene, CDR1 is SNHLY and CDR2 is FYNNEI. The CDR3 is 15 residues long. The DNA for the CDR3 is TGTGCCAGCAGGGACCTAGCGGGGAGCACAGATACGCAGTATTTT. This codes for CASRDLAGSTDTQYF.

The chain links TRBV28 to TRBJ1-2; tentatively, D is TRBD1 (5 bases). Germline CDR1 reads MDHEN; CDR2 reads SYDVKM. CDR3 size: 14 residues. Trimming took off 4 bases at V and 2 bases at J, with 11 bases between the two ends. CDR3 protein: CASSSGLGNYGYTF. The CDR3 DNA follows: TGTGCCAGCAGTTCGGGACTGGGAAACTATGGCTACACCTTC.

The chain couples TRBV21-1 to TRBJ2-5; the table's TRBD1 call for D was not verified on the DNA. TRBV21-1 is deemed a pseudogene. CDR3 length: 16 amino acids. CDR3 in DNA: TGTGCCAGCAGCAAAGCGGGGACAGGGCGGGTAGAGACCCAGTACTTC. As protein: CASSKAGTGRVETQYF.

V gene TRBV19 combines with J gene TRBJ1-1, with D possibly TRBD1 on 6 matching bases. In germline, CDR1 is LNHDA, CDR2 SQIVND (reference sequence). V gave up 3 bases and J gave up 3 bases, with 8 bases separating them. The CDR3 is 13 residues long. DNA of the CDR3: TGTGCCAGTAGTATCTGGACAGACACTGAAGCTTTCTTT. This sequence encodes CASSIWTDTEAFF.

The V call is TRBV7-8, the J call TRBJ2-1; D possibly corresponds to TRBD1 (6 bases). Deletions cut 1 base from V and 2 bases from J, with 9 bases between. The CDR3 covers 15 residues. From germline, CDR1 is SGHVS and CDR2 FQNEAQ. CDR3 amino acids: CASSLGRTAYNEQFF. CDR3 sequence (DNA): TGTGCCAGCAGCTTAGGACGGACAGCCTACAATGAGCAGTTCTTC.

V usage is TRBV6-1 and J usage is TRBJ1-6; no clear D. The V end lost 2 bases, the J end lost 6 bases, and 5 bases lay between the germline ends. This CDR3 is 13 amino acids long. Germline V lookup: CDR1 MNHNS, CDR2 SASEGT. This CDR3 reads CASSEHGNSPLHF. The CDR3 DNA sequence: TGTGCCAGCAGTGAACACGGTAATTCACCCCTCCACTTT.

The J gene is TRBJ2-7, the V gene TRBV18, with D possibly being TRBD2 (6 bases). Germline V gene data show CDR1 as KGHSH and CDR2 as LQKENI. The CDR3 is made up of 15 amino acids. V was shortened by 3 bases and J by 2 bases, with 14 bases between the two germline ends. CDR3 sequence reads: CASSPGLFPAYEQYF. The CDR3 bases are TGTGCCAGCTCACCCGGACTATTCCCCGCCTACGAGCAGTACTTC. Full variable domain (rest looked up from reference TRBV18 and TRBJ2-7): NAGVMQNPRHLVRRRGQEARLRCSPMKGHSHVYWYRQLPEEGLKFMVYLQKENIIDESGMPKERFSAEFPKEGPSILRIQQVVRGDSAAYFCASSPGLFPAYEQYFGPGTRLTVT.

The chain links TRBV29-1 to TRBJ1-3; 10 bases fit TRBD1. The V segment lost 4 bases and the J segment 11 bases; nucleotides outside the gene matches: 5. The CDR3 contains 12 residues. Germline CDR1 reads SQVTM; CDR2 reads ANQGSEA. The CDR3 spells CSVAPGQGPIYF. CDR3 sequence (DNA): TGCAGCGTTGCTCCGGGACAGGGGCCCATATATTTT.

The chain uses TRBV30 and TRBJ1-1; no reliable D call. Germline CDR1 is GTSNPN and CDR2 is SVGIG (reference sequence). The CDR3 loop spans 13 amino acids. V lost 5 bases, J lost 0 bases, and 10 bases lay in between. The CDR3 region is CAWRVVVNTEAFF. The DNA for the CDR3 is TGTGCCTGGCGGGTTGTCGTGAACACTGAAGCTTTCTTT.